A selection of T cell receptor beta chains follows, all from one sample in a study of regulatory T cells in long-lasting Graves disease. MiXCR, applied by TCRdb to the multiplex PCR reads, yields one record per CDR3 protein. The sample consists of fewer than 550,000 distinct CDR3 sequences, about a fifth of them appearing once. The sample was peripheral blood mononuclear cells (PBMCs), taken when the disease was refractory, from a patient treated with antithyroid drugs. The origin of the receptors is a female donor with Graves disease. Both conserved end residues are part of each CDR3. A D gene is named only where the DNA matches it firmly. The size field is filled for only some rows; it gives once, few, many or a size class.

V gene	D gene	clone size	J gene	CDR3 DNA	CDR3 protein
TRBV3-1	NA	many	TRBJ2-7	TGTGCCAGCAGCCAATCCTACGAGCAGTACTTC	CASSQSYEQYF
TRBV20-1	NA	NA	TRBJ2-5	TGCAGTGCTAGAGGGGGTTTGGAGACCCAGTACTTC	CSARGGLETQYF
TRBV3-1	TRBD2	few	TRBJ2-7	TGTGCCAGCAGCCAAAAAAAGCGGGGCTACGAGCAGTACTTC	CASSQKKRGYEQYF
TRBV20-1	NA	many	TRBJ2-7	TGCAGTGCTAGAGGGATAGCGGTGAGCTCCTACGAGCAGTACTTC	CSARGIAVSSYEQYF
TRBV24-1	NA	many	TRBJ2-5	TGTGCCACCAGTGATTATCTGGAGACCCAGTACTTC	CATSDYLETQYF
TRBV9	TRBD2	NA	TRBJ2-1	TGTGCCAGCAGCGAAACTAGCGGGGGCTCCGGGAATGAGCAGTTCTTC	CASSETSGGSGNEQFF
TRBV29-1	NA	NA	TRBJ1-1	TGCAGCGTCATGGCCGGGCTTGGAGCTTTCTTT	CSVMAGLGAFF
TRBV6-5	TRBD1	many	TRBJ1-2	TGTGCCAGCAGTTACCAAGGGACAGTGGGGATTAATGGCTACACCTTC	CASSYQGTVGINGYTF
TRBV6-1	TRBD1	many	TRBJ2-7	TGTGCCAGCAGGCCTGAGGGGGCGCGCAGCTACGAGCAGTACTTC	CASRPEGARSYEQYF
TRBV7-9	TRBD2	many	TRBJ2-7	TGTGCCAGCAGCTCCGGACTAGCGGTCGAGCAGTACTTC	CASSSGLAVEQYF
TRBV12-3/TRBV12-4	NA	many	TRBJ1-1	TGTGCCAGCGGGTCCTGGGGACGGACCACTGAAGCTTTCTTT	CASGSWGRTTEAFF
TRBV7-8	TRBD2	few	TRBJ2-7	TGTGCCAGCAGCTTAGGGCCGGGACTAGCGGGGAGGGACGAGCAGTACTTC	CASSLGPGLAGRDEQYF
TRBV12-3/TRBV12-4	NA	NA	TRBJ2-3	TGTGCCAGCAGCCTTACAGGCTACACAGATACGCAGTATTTT	CASSLTGYTDTQYF
TRBV27	NA	few	TRBJ1-5	TGTGCCAGCAGATCGGTCGACAAGTGGAATCAGCCCCAGCATTTT	CASRSVDKWNQPQHF
TRBV2	TRBD1	few	TRBJ2-1	TGTGCCAGCAGTGAAGGGACAGGGCTCCATGAGCAGTTCTTC	CASSEGTGLHEQFF
TRBV25-1	NA	NA	TRBJ2-7	TGTGCCAGCAGTGAAGATCTCAGGGAGGACCCCTACGAGCAGTACTTC	CASSEDLREDPYEQYF
TRBV12-3/TRBV12-4	NA	many	TRBJ2-7	TGTGCCAGCAGTGATCAGGGAATCTCCTACGAGCAGTACTTC	CASSDQGISYEQYF
TRBV7-2	NA	NA	TRBJ1-6	TGTGCCAGCAGCCTCAGGAATGATTCACCCCTCCACTTT	CASSLRNDSPLHF
TRBV12-3/TRBV12-4	NA	NA	TRBJ2-1	TGTGCCAGCAGTTTAGAGAGCGGCCTCTACAATGAGCAGTTCTTC	CASSLESGLYNEQFF
TRBV28	TRBD2	NA	TRBJ2-1	TGTGCCAGCAGTCCGGGACTAGCGGTCTCCTACAATGAGCAGTTCTTC	CASSPGLAVSYNEQFF
TRBV20-1	NA	NA	TRBJ2-7	TGCAGTGCTAGGGCCGGTGGCCCTATTTTCTACGAGCAGTACTTC	CSARAGGPIFYEQYF
TRBV7-2	TRBD1	NA	TRBJ1-2	TGTGCCAGCAGCTCCCCGGGACAGGGGGCCAGCATTTCTAACTATGGCTACACCTTC	CASSSPGQGASISNYGYTF